This entry describes one T cell receptor (beta chain). In its sample, this clonotype was seen many times. Its target antigen remains unknown. No clone much larger than this one lies a single base away; base qualities are absent. The CDR3 covers 20 residues, taking in both the cysteine and the phenylalanine. The read is trimmed to its CDR3 DNA, 60 bases read in frame from base 1. V is cut back by 1 base and J by 0 bases, with 16 bases in the junction unmatched. Ophthalmopathy patients had moderately to severely active disease, Clinical Activity Score of at least 3, NOSPECS grade of at least 4, and duration under 3 months. The study excluded patients with uncontrolled infections, other autoimmune diseases, pregnancy or lactation. Diagnoses were based on clinical symptoms, serum thyroxine and TRAb, thyroid ultrasound and orbital computed tomography. PBMCs were separated from about 10 ml of fresh peripheral blood using Ficoll-Paque density gradient centrifugation. Total RNA was extracted with Trizol reagent, and quality was checked on an Agilent 2100 Bioanalyzer.

These data originate in a study of T cells in Graves' hyperthyroidism and ophthalmopathy (dated by TCRdb to the late 2010s). Turning to the overall study: Peripheral blood samples were taken at the time of initial diagnosis, prior to any treatment. To identify TCR V-J signatures that set the groups apart, the researchers used a discovery cohort of more than 95 patients, made up of 43 with Graves' ophthalmopathy and about 60 with stable Graves' hyperthyroidism. Prospective prediction of ophthalmopathy was tested in an independent validation cohort of approximately 19 hyperthyroidism patients and 15 to 17 patients who later progressed to ophthalmopathy. The 85 to 100 discovery patients were divided at random into training and test sets in a 7:3 ratio. In addition, the study compared T-cell repertoires in thyroid tissue and in blood from six Graves' hyperthyroidism patients. Once sampling was done, hyperthyroidism patients were given methimazole at a starting dose of 30 mg daily, whereas ophthalmopathy patients were given high-dose intravenous methylprednisolone. The paper describes TCR Vbeta CDR3 sequencing of 120 to 150 peripheral blood samples, made up of about 41 ophthalmopathy patients, approximately 76 hyperthyroidism patients and 17 progressor patients.

What the research found in general, with its limitations: A model built on a 13 V-J signature distinguished ophthalmopathy from stable hyperthyroidism, reaching 85% to 90% sensitivity and under 84% specificity in cross-validation and 80%/75% in testing. No statistical method was used to fix the sample size in advance, and group allocation was not hidden from the investigators. Blood samples also contained most of the expanded thyroid clonotypes (frequency above 0.001), which suggests that blood repertoires may reflect thyroid immune responses. In validation, the model predicted progression to ophthalmopathy with about 71% sensitivity and approximately 72% specificity, a median of 6.5 months before onset.

Amplification of TCR beta CDR3 regions was carried out from RNA transcripts. For the first round of RT-PCR on the TCR CDR3, the HTBI primer set was used together with the Qiagen OneStep RT-PCR kit. Libraries were constructed in a second round of multiplex PCR, after which size selection and purification were carried out. The libraries were sequenced on an Illumina HiSeq2000 using paired-end 100 bp reads. The authors' pipeline ran thus. SOAPnuke was used to process the raw data, throwing out any read that contained adapters or uncalled bases, had a mean Phred below 15, or lacked an exact constant-primer or identifier match. High-quality paired reads were merged with COPE v1.2.5, and unique nucleotide sequences were defined as clonotypes. Clonotypes were aligned to IMGT TRBV, TRBD and TRBJ reference segments using MiTCR v1.1. Only V-J combinations with frequency above 0.0001, covering about 99% of repertoires, were analysed. A TCS score was defined as the ratio between F50 (clonal expansion) and ExV (chaos), using BLOSUM62-based TCRdist between CDR3 peptides within each V-J. Welch's t-statistics and random forest reduced approximately 520 V-J features to about 13, which were used in a naive Bayes classifier (R e1071). The public reads were quality trimmed at Q25 with fastp and then assembled into clones with MiXCR by TCRdb, keeping productive beta chains. Identical CDR3 proteins give one entry, which carries the most common genes and DNA. The V and J calls follow TCRdb's processing rather than the paper's. The sample includes 300,000 to 450,000 distinct CDR3 sequences, with more than 14% observed a single time. The ten largest clones represent around 20% of the sample.

The sequenced material came from blood. The sequence links TRBV12-3 or TRBV12-4 to TRBJ2-3, and 7 junctional nucleotides match TRBD2. This TCR came from a woman under 40 with Graves' ophthalmopathy. The CDR3 here reads CASSLGTRGLSRPSTDTQYF. The DNA sequence is as follows: TGTGCCAGCAGTTTAGGGACTAGAGGTCTCTCGCGGCCTAGCACAGATACGCAGTATTTT.